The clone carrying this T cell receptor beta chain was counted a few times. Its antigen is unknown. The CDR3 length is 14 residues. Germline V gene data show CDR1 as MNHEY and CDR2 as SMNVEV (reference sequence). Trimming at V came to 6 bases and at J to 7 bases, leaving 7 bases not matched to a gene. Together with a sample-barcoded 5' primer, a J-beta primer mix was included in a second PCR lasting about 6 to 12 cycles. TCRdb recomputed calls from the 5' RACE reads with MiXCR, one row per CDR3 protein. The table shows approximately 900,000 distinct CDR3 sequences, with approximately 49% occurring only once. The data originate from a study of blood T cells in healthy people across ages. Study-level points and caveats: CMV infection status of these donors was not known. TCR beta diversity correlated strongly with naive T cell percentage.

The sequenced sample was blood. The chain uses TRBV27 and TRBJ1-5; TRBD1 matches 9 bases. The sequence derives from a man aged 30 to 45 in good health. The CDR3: CASSRQTGGQPQHF. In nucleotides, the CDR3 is TGTGCCAGCAGCAGACAGACAGGGGGACAGCCCCAGCATTTT.